This T cell receptor beta chain was captured by sequencing in a study of cytomegalovirus exposure and HLA in healthy donors. The V gene's germline CDR1 is MGHRA and CDR2 YSYEKL. V lost 2 bases, J lost 5 bases, and 7 bases lay in between. CDR3 length: 13 residues. The study's findings and limits: Specificity of three CMV-associated chains for CMV antigens was verified in vitro. The listing of some 170 TCR beta chains classed them as cytomegalovirus-associated. According to a later analysis, TCR clusters from the first cohort tended to co-occur in the 120 or so validation repertoires. The classifier reportedly diagnosed cytomegalovirus status with high specificity and sensitivity.

With regard to this clone: Antigen: not known.

The data were produced by immunoSEQ multiplex PCR, yet TCRdb's version contains in-frame clones alone and is incomplete. The table shows roughly 280,000 clones, with approximately 86% occurring only once. This receptor was identified in a woman aged 18-30 years in good health and CMV-seronegative. This sequence joins TRBV4-1 and TRBJ1-5, with D maybe TRBD1 (5 bases). Sequences were obtained from PBMCs. The CDR3 nucleotides read TGCGCCAGCAGCCAATGGGGGGATCAGCCCCAGCATTTT. This encodes CASSQWGDQPQHF.